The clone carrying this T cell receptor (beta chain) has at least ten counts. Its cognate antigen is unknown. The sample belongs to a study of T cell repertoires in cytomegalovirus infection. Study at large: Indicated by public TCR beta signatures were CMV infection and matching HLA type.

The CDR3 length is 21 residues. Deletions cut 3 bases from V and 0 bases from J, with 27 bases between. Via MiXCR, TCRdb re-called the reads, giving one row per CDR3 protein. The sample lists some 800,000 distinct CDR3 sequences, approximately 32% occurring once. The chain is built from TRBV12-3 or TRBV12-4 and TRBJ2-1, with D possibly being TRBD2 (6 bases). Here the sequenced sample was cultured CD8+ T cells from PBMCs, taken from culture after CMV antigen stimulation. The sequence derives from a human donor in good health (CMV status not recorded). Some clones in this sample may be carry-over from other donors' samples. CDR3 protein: CASSFVLGILGGMSSYNEQFF. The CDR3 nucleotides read TGTGCCAGCAGTTTTGTTCTTGGGATTTTGGGGGGAATGAGCTCCTACAATGAGCAGTTCTTC.